The T cell receptor beta chain under discussion was sequenced for a study of siplizumab effects on memory and regulatory T cells. The CDR3 is made up of 17 amino acids. The trim removed 3 bases at V and 0 bases at J, leaving 7 bases unmatched. The germline V gene has CDR1 KGHSH and CDR2 LQKENI. Profiled with immunoSEQ multiplex PCR; TCRdb holds only in-frame clones, not every one. The table shows about 100,000 clones, with less than 95% occurring only once. This TCR derives from a human donor in good health. Sequenced input: non-Treg CD4+ T cells sorted from blood. The chain employs TRBV18 and TRBJ2-1; TRBD2 matches at 8 bases. The CDR3 reads CASSPMAAGASYNEQFF. The DNA of the CDR3 is TGTGCCAGCTCACCTATGGCAGCGGGAGCCTCCTACAATGAGCAGTTCTTC. The full variable domain, its missing parts supplied by reference TRBV18 and TRBJ2-1, is NAGVMQNPRHLVRRRGQEARLRCSPMKGHSHVYWYRQLPEEGLKFMVYLQKENIIDESGMPKERFSAEFPKEGPSILRIQQVVRGDSAAYFCASSPMAAGASYNEQFFGPGTRLTVL.